The 30 T cell receptor beta chains presented below share a single source sample, sequenced in a study of tumor and adjacent non-tumor tissue in lung cancer (dated by TCRdb to about 2018). RNA was extracted from bulk unsorted tissue and checked for quality with a NanoDrop ND-1000 and an Agilent 2100. Library preparation was by multiplex PCR. The instrument given in TCRdb is Illumina HiSeq 2500. TCRbeta libraries were built by three rounds of nested PCR using primers (Table S4), following protocols modified from ARM-PCR. The public sequencing data were trimmed at Q25 with fastp and processed into clonotypes with MiXCR by TCRdb, which kept only in-frame beta chains. CDR3 protein sequences are deduplicated, and each keeps its most common genes and DNA. The sample includes fewer than 120,000 distinct CDR3 sequences, with 84% observed a single time. The top ten constitute 20% to 25% of the sample. Sequencing used lung tumor tissue. Receptors originate from a man between 65 and 80 years old with non-small cell lung cancer.

There are a few counts of this clonotype. This sequence joins TRBV28 and TRBJ2-5; no definite D call. The V and J ends lost 3 bases and 4 bases respectively, with 18 bases between them. The CDR3 is 16 residues long. Per germline, CDR1 MDHEN and CDR2 SYDVKM. Here the CDR3 reads CASSFNVYRTTETQYF. In nucleotides, the CDR3 is TGTGCCAGCAGTTTTAATGTCTACCGTACCACAGAGACCCAGTACTTC.

Of note for this clonotype: The junction departs from the called germline gene at one end, perhaps through a read error. The chain uses TRBV6-5 and TRBJ1-2; D unclear. This CDR3 comprises 14 residues. Germline CDR1 and CDR2: MNHEY and SVGAGI. CDR3 region: CARSYDQEESGYTF. The CDR3 DNA is TGTGCCCGCAGTTATGACCAGGAGGAGAGTGGCTACACCTTC.

This clonotype has only a few counts. Just one base apart from a much larger clone, this may be a read error. In this CDR3 the conserved last residue, phenylalanine or tryptophan, is missing, so a read error is likely. This sequence joins TRBV7-8 and TRBJ2-7; D unclear. CDR3 length: 14 amino acids. Germline V gene sequence: CDR1 SGHVS, CDR2 FQNEAQ. Trimming took off 5 bases at V and 0 bases at J, with 11 bases between the two ends. DNA for the CDR3: TGTGCCAGCAGCGCAGACCCAAGCTCCTACGAGCAGTACCTC. Residues: CASSADPSSYEQYL.

Of note for this clonotype: The junction departs from germline at one end; a sequencing error may be responsible. This chain connects TRBV7-6 to TRBJ1-4; the match to TRBD1 covers 7 bases. CDR1 is SGHVS, CDR2 FNYEAQ, per germline. The CDR3 totals 15 residues. The CDR3 coding sequence is TGTGCCAGCAGTTTTCCGACAGGGCCTAATGACAAACTGTTTTTT. This gives the protein CASSFPTGPNDKLFF.

As regards this clonotype: This is likely a read error, given that the CDR3 carries no conserved phenylalanine or tryptophan at its end. The chain links TRBV28 to TRBJ2-7; TRBD2 aligns across 8 bases. This CDR3 has 15 residues. CDR1 and CDR2 from the germline V gene are MDHEN and SYDVKM. The CDR3 reads CVSSLWVGRAHEQYL. The CDR3 bases are TGTGTCAGCAGTTTATGGGTCGGGAGGGCCCACGAACAGTACTTA.

The CDR3 region is CSVEGGGETQYF. The DNA for the CDR3 is TGCAGCGTCGAGGGAGGGGGGGAGACCCAGTACTTC. The chain links TRBV29-1 to TRBJ2-5, with D maybe TRBD2 (7 bases). The CDR3 has 12 residues. V was pared by 6 bases and J by 5 bases, with 13 bases between. Per the germline V gene, CDR1 is SQVTM and CDR2 is ANQGSEA.

Comment on this clonotype: The missing conserved phenylalanine or tryptophan at the end of this CDR3 makes a read error likely. J is TRBJ1-1 and V is TRBV7-9; D gene ambiguous. Germline values: CDR1 SEHNR, CDR2 FQNEAQ (reference sequence). V lost 5 bases to trimming and J lost 6 bases, with 16 bases between them. CDR3 length: 14 amino acids. CDR3 amino acids: CASSPQLGGSEAFY. DNA for the CDR3: TGTGCCAGCAGCCCCCAATTAGGTGGCTCTGAAGCTTTCTAT.

The chain has TRBV11-2 and TRBJ2-3; D is ambiguous. Germline-derived CDR1 and CDR2 are SGHAT and FQNNGV. The CDR3 has 12 residues. Trimming took 3 bases from V and 5 from J, leaving 6 bases between them. CDR3 nucleotides: TGTGCCAGCAGCTTTGGTGTAGATACGCAGTATTTT. Protein: CASSFGVDTQYF.

This clonotype showed up just once. The junction and the germline gene differ at one end; a read error may be behind it. CDR3: CATSQVSAGAEYNEQFF. CDR3 in DNA: TGCGCCACCAGCCAAGTCTCAGCGGGAGCTGAATACAATGAGCAGTTCTTC. J is TRBJ2-1 and V is TRBV4-3; 8 bases map to TRBD2. The CDR3 spans 17 residues. CDR1 LGHNA and CDR2 YSLEER come from the germline V gene.

This clonotype was detected ten times or more. This chain joins TRBV20-1 and TRBJ2-1; D uncertain. CDR3 length: 11 amino acids. V shed 7 bases and J shed 5 bases, with 9 bases lying between them. Germline CDR1 is DFQATT and CDR2 is SNEGSKA (reference sequence). CDR3 nucleotides: TGCAGTGGAAGTCGCCACAATGAGCAGTTCTTC. Translated: CSGSRHNEQFF.

In the case of this clonotype: This may be a read error: a much more frequent sequence differs by one nucleotide. The V and J genes are TRBV7-3 and TRBJ2-1; D unresolved. Germline CDR1 reads SGHTA; CDR2 reads FQGTGA. The CDR3 loop spans 12 amino acids. The V gene lost 0 bases and the J gene lost 10 bases, with 7 bases spanning the gap. CDR3 region: CASSLTSGEQFF. CDR3 DNA: TGTGCCAGCAGCTTAACGAGTGGCGAGCAGTTCTTC.

Comments on this clonotype: This likely comes from a read error, as the CDR3 has no conserved phenylalanine or tryptophan at its end. The chain couples TRBV11-3 to TRBJ1-1, with TRBD1 matching 8 bases. This CDR3 has 16 amino acids. Germline CDR1 and CDR2: SGHNT and YENEEA. DNA of the CDR3: TGTGCCAGCGGCTTAAGGACAGGGTGGATGAACACTGAAGCTTTCTTA. Encoded protein: CASGLRTGWMNTEAFL.

Note on this clonotype: Mismatch with germline at one junction end may stem from a read error. The CDR3 spells CAISDPGGSGLLAYNEQFF. The CDR3 nucleotides read TGTGCCATCAGTGATCCGGGAGGGTCGGGGTTACTCGCCTACAATGAGCAGTTCTTC. V gene TRBV6-1 combines with J gene TRBJ2-1; TRBD2 matches at 8 bases. In germline, CDR1 is MNHNS, CDR2 SASEGT. The CDR3 consists of 19 residues.

Points on this clonotype: One junction end does not reproduce the germline sequence, and a read error may be involved. V usage is TRBV4-1 and J usage is TRBJ2-5, with a possible D match to TRBD1 (6 bases). This CDR3 has 16 residues. CDR1 MGHRA and CDR2 YSYEKL come from the germline V gene. Written as DNA, the CDR3 is TGCGCAAGCAGCCAAGAGCCGTCAGGGGTCTCGAAGACCCAGTACTTC. Amino acids: CASSQEPSGVSKTQYF.

V and J are TRBV2 and TRBJ2-3; D is possibly TRBD1 (6 bases). Germline CDR1 and CDR2: SNHLY and FYNNEI. The V gene lost 5 bases and the J gene lost 6 bases, with 15 bases spanning the gap. The CDR3 is 14 amino acids. The CDR3 is CASSRAGEIDTQYF. CDR3 nucleotides: TGTGCCAGCAGTCGGGCAGGGGAAATCGATACGCAGTATTTT.

A note on this clonotype: One end of the junction fails to match germline, which may point to a read error. The rearrangement uses TRBV11-3 and TRBJ2-3, with D possibly TRBD2 on 6 matching bases. The CDR3 length is 17 residues. CDR1 SGHNT and CDR2 YENEEA come from the germline V gene. The CDR3 protein is CASRQGLSGSGSDAQYF. The CDR3 region has the DNA TGTGCCAGCAGACAAGGACTATCGGGGTCGGGATCAGATGCGCAGTATTTT.

A note on this clonotype: One end of the junction varies from germline; a read error may be responsible. The V call is TRBV5-6, the J call TRBJ1-2; no clear D gene. CDR3 length equals 13 residues. Germline loops: CDR1 SGHDT, CDR2 YYEEEE. CDR3 sequence reads: CASRLVSNYSYTF. CDR3 sequence (DNA): TGTGCCAGCAGACTGGTCAGCAACTATAGCTACACCTTC.

In the case of this clonotype: At one boundary the junction diverges from the germline segment, which might be a read error. The genes are TRBV28 and TRBJ1-2; D is unresolved. The CDR3 consists of 14 residues. The germline gives CDR1 MDHEN, CDR2 SYDVKM. The CDR3 is CASSSVGRPYGYTF. In nucleotides, the CDR3 is TGTGCCAGCAGTTCGGTCGGCAGACCCTATGGTTACACCTTC.

Concerning this clonotype: A read error may account for a junction end that differs from germline. The chain combines TRBV4-1 with TRBJ1-3; D is perhaps TRBD1 (5 bases). The CDR3 consists of 16 residues. Germline assignment: CDR1 MGHRA and CDR2 YSYEKL. The CDR3 DNA sequence: TGTGCCAGCAGAAGGGGCCAGAGCCTCTCTGGAAACACCATATATTTT. This gives the protein CASRRGQSLSGNTIYF.

This clonotype was observed many times. V and J are TRBV14 and TRBJ2-7, with 10 bases aligning to TRBD2. This CDR3 comprises 18 residues. V was clipped by 2 bases and J by 3 bases; unmatched bases: 13. CDR1 and CDR2 from the germline V gene are SGHDN and FVKESK. In nucleotides, the CDR3 is TGTGCCAGCAGCCAATCGCTAGCGGGAGCCGGGGGAATCTACGAGCAGTACTTC. Its translation is CASSQSLAGAGGIYEQYF.

Only one count was recorded for this clonotype. Germline and junction disagree at one end, which may indicate a read error. V usage is TRBV6-1 and J usage is TRBJ1-2; the match to TRBD1 covers 7 bases. The CDR3 has 13 residues. Germline-derived CDR1 and CDR2 are MNHNS and SASEGT. The CDR3: CVNSEARGFGYNF. CDR3 nucleotide sequence: TGTGTCAACAGTGAAGCCAGGGGGTTTGGCTACAACTTC.

This clonotype was recorded many times. For the CDR3, the DNA is TGTGCCAGCAGTAGCATGGGTCATGGTTTCGGGTTACGGCGGGCTAATGAAAAACTGTTTTTT. Translated: CASSSMGHGFGLRRANEKLFF. This rearrangement joins TRBV28 to TRBJ1-4; D uncertain. Germline V gene lookup returns CDR1 MDHEN and CDR2 SYDVKM. Trimming shortened V by 5 bases and J by 3 bases, and 31 bases separated the two germline ends. The CDR3 covers 21 residues.

The count of this clonotype is one. One base away lies a much larger clone, so this may be a sequencing read error. The chain is built from TRBV28 and TRBJ1-1, with D possibly matching TRBD1 (5 bases). Trimming took 11 bases from V and 3 from J, leaving 10 bases between them. CDR1 is MDHEN, CDR2 SYDVKM, per germline. The CDR3 has 11 amino acids. In DNA form, the CDR3 reads TGTGCCGGCCGCAGGGACACTGAAGCTTTCTTT. Protein product: CAGRRDTEAFF.

About this clonotype itself: This clone may be a read error of a much larger clone one base away. The chain employs TRBV5-1 and TRBJ2-3; D might be TRBD1 or TRBD2, each matching 5 bases. CDR3 length: 16 amino acids. CDR1 and CDR2 from the germline V gene are SGHRS and YFSETQ. The CDR3 loop is CANSPDTGTITDTQYF. Written as DNA, the CDR3 is TGCGCCAACAGCCCGGACACCGGGACGATCACAGATACGCAGTATTTT. Looking up the rest from reference TRBV5-1 and TRBJ2-3 gives the full variable domain: KAGVTQTPRYLIKTRGQQVTLSCSPISGHRSVSWYQQTPGQGLQFLFEYFSETQRNKGNFPGRFSGRQFSNSRSEMNVSTLELGDSALYLCANSPDTGTITDTQYFGPGTRLTVL.

This clonotype has only a few counts. This sequence joins TRBV6-1 and TRBJ1-2; D unclear. Germline-derived CDR1 and CDR2 are MNHNS and SASEGT. V lost 9 bases and J lost 0, with 11 bases in between. The CDR3 is 13 residues long. The CDR3 region is CASNSISNYGYTF. The CDR3 DNA is TGTGCCAGTAACTCGATTTCTAACTATGGCTACACCTTC.

As regards this clonotype: A read error may produce the germline difference seen at one junction end. The V and J genes are TRBV4-1 and TRBJ2-5; D might be TRBD1 or TRBD2, each matching 5 bases. CDR1 is MGHRA and CDR2 is YSYEKL in the germline V gene. The CDR3 runs to 15 residues. CDR3 amino acids: CVSSTGRQSQETQYF. For the CDR3, the DNA is TGCGTCAGCAGCACGGGACGGCAGTCCCAAGAGACCCAGTACTTC.

Turning to this clonotype: At one of its ends the junction is not consistent with the germline gene, which may arise from a read error. This chain connects TRBV5-5 to TRBJ1-1; TRBD1 is a possible D gene (5 bases). CDR1 and CDR2 from the germline V gene are SGHKS and YYEKEE (reference sequence). The CDR3 runs to 13 residues. The CDR3 loop reads CTSSLGVNTEAFF. CDR3 DNA: TGTACCAGCAGCTTAGGGGTGAACACTGAAGCTTTCTTT. The complete variable domain, with remaining parts taken from reference TRBV5-5 and TRBJ1-1, reads DAGVTQSPTHLIKTRGQQVTLRCSPISGHKSVSWYQQVLGQGPQFIFQYYEKEERGRGNFPDRFSARQFPNYSSELNVNALLLGDSALYLCTSSLGVNTEAFFGQGTRLTVV.

About this clonotype itself: One end of the junction does not line up with germline, which may come from a read error. V usage is TRBV29-1 and J usage is TRBJ2-2; the D gene is possibly TRBD2 (6 bases). CDR3 length: 14 amino acids. Germline V gives CDR1 SQVTM, CDR2 ANQGSEA. CDR3 DNA: TGCAGCGCTGACGTGGCGGGGCGCACCGGGGAGTTGTTTTTT. Its protein product is CSADVAGRTGELFF.

Turning to this clonotype: An end of the junction differs from the germline gene, which may be a read error. The V call is TRBV29-1, the J call TRBJ2-1; D is uncertain. Germline V gene lookup returns CDR1 SQVTM and CDR2 ANQGSEA. The CDR3 contains 15 residues. CDR3 bases: TGCAGCGTTGAAGGAAGCGATAGCTCCTACAATGAGCGGTTCTTC. Amino acid sequence: CSVEGSDSSYNERFF.

As for this clonotype: The CDR3 carries no conserved terminal phenylalanine or tryptophan, so it likely arises from a read error. The DNA is omitted, as the CDR3 cannot be located on it reliably, and the CDR3 follows TCRdb's listing. The chain's CDR3 is CSVFGQGTKTEPFI. This rearrangement joins TRBV29-1 to TRBJ1-1; TRBD1 is taken as the D call from the table, unchecked against the DNA. Germline lookup yields CDR1 SQVTM and CDR2 ANQGSEA. The CDR3 sequence runs 14 residues, both termini included.